Detailed here is one T cell receptor (beta chain). No antigen is known for it. Use of 60 Vbeta and 13 Jbeta primers characterized the PCR. TCRdb keeps only in-frame clones here, not all; method: immunoSEQ multiplex PCR. The top ten clones hold roughly 1.2% of a sample with over 110,000 clones, 80% to 85% of them seen once. This entry belongs to a study of cytomegalovirus exposure and HLA in healthy donors. Study-wide results and limits: Donors belonging to an Asian-associated ancestry cluster reportedly showed fewer N-insertions in productive TCRs than the roughly 680-donor mean, according to what a later analysis found. A link between a missense DCLRE1C variant and TCR beta V- and J-gene trimming emerged from a later analysis.

J gave up 5 bases and V 0 bases, and 9 bases lay outside the gene matches. Germline V CDR1 and CDR2: SGDLS, YYNGEE. CDR3 length: 17 residues. The sequence derives from a male donor in good health and CMV-seropositive. The material sequenced was PBMCs. The gene calls are TRBV9 and TRBJ2-1; 9 nucleotides align to TRBD2. CDR3 protein: CASSVGKSGRRDNEQFF. In nucleotides, the CDR3 is TGTGCCAGCAGCGTAGGCAAAAGCGGGAGGAGAGACAATGAGCAGTTCTTC.